Listed below are T cell receptor beta chains from one sample, sequenced in a study of blood T cell repertoires in COVID-19. TCRdb's copy holds only in-frame clones and misses some; the assay was immunoSEQ multiplex PCR. The sample lists roughly 440,000 clones, about 91% occurring once. What was sequenced was peripheral blood. The receptors originated from a woman in her 50s with COVID-19, enrolled during active disease. Each CDR3 is given with its conserved first and last residue. A D gene is named only where the DNA matches it firmly. Size is omitted from some rows. Given values are once, few, many or a class for expanded clones.

CDR3aa: CASSLVGSTEQFF
CDR3nt: TGTGCCAGCAGCTTGGTAGGGAGCACTGAGCAGTTCTTC
j_gene: TRBJ2-1
abundance: -
d_gene: -
v_gene: TRBV5-5

CDR3aa: CATSRARLETQYF
CDR3nt: TGTGCCACCAGCAGAGCTAGACTAGAGACGCAGTATTTT
j_gene: TRBJ2-3
abundance: -
d_gene: -
v_gene: TRBV15

CDR3aa: CASSLARDQPQHF
CDR3nt: TGTGCCAGCAGTTTAGCGCGTGATCAGCCCCAGCATTTT
j_gene: TRBJ1-5
abundance: -
d_gene: -
v_gene: TRBV12-3/TRBV12-4

CDR3aa: CAWSRGADQPQHF
CDR3nt: TGTGCCTGGAGTAGAGGCGCCGATCAGCCCCAGCATTTT
j_gene: TRBJ1-5
abundance: -
d_gene: -
v_gene: TRBV30

CDR3aa: CASSYGRGNTEAFF
CDR3nt: TGTGCCAGCAGTTATGGTCGCGGTAACACTGAAGCTTTCTTT
j_gene: TRBJ1-1
abundance: -
d_gene: -
v_gene: TRBV6-5

CDR3aa: CASRKRGSSYNEQFF
CDR3nt: TGCGCCAGCAGGAAGCGGGGGAGCTCCTACAATGAGCAGTTCTTC
j_gene: TRBJ2-1
abundance: -
d_gene: TRBD2
v_gene: TRBV5-1

CDR3aa: CASSPTGLGSGANVLTF
CDR3nt: TGTGCCAGCAGTCCGACGGGGTTAGGATCTGGGGCCAACGTCCTGACTTTC
j_gene: TRBJ2-6
abundance: -
d_gene: -
v_gene: TRBV28

CDR3aa: CASSYPAGGLADTQYF
CDR3nt: TGTGCCAGCAGCTACCCAGCGGGGGGATTGGCAGATACGCAGTATTTT
j_gene: TRBJ2-3
abundance: -
d_gene: TRBD2
v_gene: TRBV7-2

CDR3aa: CASSGQGASGYTF
CDR3nt: TGCGCCAGCAGTGGGCAGGGGGCTTCCGGCTACACCTTC
j_gene: TRBJ1-2
abundance: once
d_gene: TRBD1
v_gene: TRBV10-2

CDR3aa: CAGGEDTGELFF
CDR3nt: TGTGCCGGCGGGGAAGACACCGGGGAGCTGTTTTTT
j_gene: TRBJ2-2
abundance: -
d_gene: -
v_gene: TRBV30

CDR3aa: CASSYRQGATNEKLFF
CDR3nt: TGCGCCAGCAGCTACCGACAGGGTGCAACTAATGAAAAACTGTTTTTT
j_gene: TRBJ1-4
abundance: -
d_gene: TRBD1
v_gene: TRBV5-1

CDR3aa: CASSDAGSHGYTF
CDR3nt: TGTGCCAGCAGTGATGCAGGGTCGCATGGCTACACCTTC
j_gene: TRBJ1-2
abundance: -
d_gene: -
v_gene: TRBV25-1

CDR3aa: CASSFLPGQGDDEQFF
CDR3nt: TGTGCCAGCAGTTTCCTCCCGGGACAGGGTGATGATGAGCAGTTCTTC
j_gene: TRBJ2-1
abundance: -
d_gene: TRBD1
v_gene: TRBV28

CDR3aa: CASSFWLTGNTEAFF
CDR3nt: TGTGCCAGCAGCTTTTGGTTGACAGGGAACACTGAAGCTTTCTTT
j_gene: TRBJ1-1
abundance: -
d_gene: -
v_gene: TRBV5-6

CDR3aa: CASSLGSSLGARAYEQYF
CDR3nt: TGCGCCAGCAGCTTGGGCTCTAGTTTGGGGGCGCGAGCCTACGAGCAGTACTTC
j_gene: TRBJ2-7
abundance: -
d_gene: -
v_gene: TRBV5-1

CDR3aa: CASSLIGGASSYNEQFF
CDR3nt: TGTGCCAGCAGCTTAATCGGCGGGGCGAGCTCCTACAATGAGCAGTTCTTC
j_gene: TRBJ2-1
abundance: once
d_gene: -
v_gene: TRBV7-3

CDR3aa: CASSPTTTGQGEQYF
CDR3nt: TGCGCCAGCAGCCCGACCACGACAGGGCAAGGGGAGCAGTACTTC
j_gene: TRBJ2-7
abundance: -
d_gene: TRBD1
v_gene: TRBV5-1

CDR3aa: CASSSPQGAWIGELFF
CDR3nt: TGTGCCAGCAGTTCCCCACAGGGGGCATGGATCGGGGAGCTGTTTTTT
j_gene: TRBJ2-2
abundance: -
d_gene: TRBD1
v_gene: TRBV27

CDR3aa: CASSHPGLAGSTDTQYF
CDR3nt: TGTGCCAGCAGCCACCCGGGACTAGCGGGGAGCACAGATACGCAGTATTTT
j_gene: TRBJ2-3
abundance: -
d_gene: TRBD2
v_gene: TRBV7-9

CDR3aa: CASRGFADTQYF
CDR3nt: TGTGCCAGCCGGGGGTTCGCAGATACGCAGTATTTT
j_gene: TRBJ2-3
abundance: -
d_gene: -
v_gene: TRBV2

CDR3aa: CATSDPRDINTGELFF
CDR3nt: TGTGCCACCAGTGATCCCCGGGACATTAACACCGGGGAGCTGTTTTTT
j_gene: TRBJ2-2
abundance: -
d_gene: -
v_gene: TRBV24-1

CDR3aa: CASSQREKLFF
CDR3nt: TGTGCCAGCAGCCAACGTGAAAAACTGTTTTTT
j_gene: TRBJ1-4
abundance: -
d_gene: -
v_gene: TRBV4-2

CDR3aa: CASSQDGGQGFYGYTF
CDR3nt: TGCGCCAGCAGCCAAGATGGGGGACAGGGCTTTTATGGCTACACCTTC
j_gene: TRBJ1-2
abundance: once
d_gene: TRBD1
v_gene: TRBV4-1

CDR3aa: CASSLGLLAGGTTGELFF
CDR3nt: TGTGCCAGCAGCTTAGGTTTACTAGCGGGGGGGACTACCGGGGAGCTGTTTTTT
j_gene: TRBJ2-2
abundance: -
d_gene: TRBD2
v_gene: TRBV7-2

CDR3aa: CASQDREEKPQHF
CDR3nt: TGTGCCAGTCAGGACAGGGAGGAGAAGCCCCAGCATTTT
j_gene: TRBJ1-5
abundance: -
d_gene: TRBD1
v_gene: TRBV2

CDR3aa: CASSLGPTYEQYF
CDR3nt: TGTGCCAGCAGCTTAGGCCCAACCTACGAGCAGTACTTC
j_gene: TRBJ2-7
abundance: once
d_gene: -
v_gene: TRBV13

CDR3aa: CASSRDRDSGNTIYF
CDR3nt: TGTGCCAGCAGTCGGGACAGAGACTCTGGAAACACCATATATTTT
j_gene: TRBJ1-3
abundance: -
d_gene: TRBD1
v_gene: TRBV6-5

CDR3aa: CASVLIRNTEAFF
CDR3nt: TGTGCCAGCGTTCTTATTAGGAACACTGAAGCTTTCTTT
j_gene: TRBJ1-1
abundance: -
d_gene: -
v_gene: TRBV6-5

CDR3aa: CAWSTLAGALTGELFF
CDR3nt: TGTGCCTGGAGTACCCTAGCGGGGGCCCTCACCGGGGAGCTGTTTTTT
j_gene: TRBJ2-2
abundance: -
d_gene: TRBD2
v_gene: TRBV30

CDR3aa: CASSLLGAGELFF
CDR3nt: TGTGCCAGCAGCCTACTCGGAGCCGGGGAGCTGTTTTTT
j_gene: TRBJ2-2
abundance: -
d_gene: -
v_gene: TRBV3-1/TRBV3-2

CDR3aa: CATFRGKLFF
CDR3nt: TGTGCCACTTTCAGGGGAAAACTGTTTTTT
j_gene: TRBJ1-4
abundance: -
d_gene: -
v_gene: TRBV2

CDR3aa: CASMDPGQGAGNTIYF
CDR3nt: TGTGCCAGCATGGACCCGGGGCAGGGGGCTGGAAACACCATATATTTT
j_gene: TRBJ1-3
abundance: -
d_gene: TRBD1
v_gene: TRBV7-8

CDR3aa: CASSLYKETYGYTF
CDR3nt: TGTGCCAGCAGTTTATATAAGGAGACCTATGGCTACACCTTC
j_gene: TRBJ1-2
abundance: once
d_gene: -
v_gene: TRBV28

CDR3aa: CASSLSPGMNTEAFF
CDR3nt: TGTGCCAGCAGCTTATCCCCGGGAATGAACACTGAAGCTTTCTTT
j_gene: TRBJ1-1
abundance: once
d_gene: -
v_gene: TRBV11-2

CDR3aa: CASNTGGPQETQYF
CDR3nt: TGTGCCAGCAACACAGGGGGGCCCCAAGAGACCCAGTACTTC
j_gene: TRBJ2-5
abundance: once
d_gene: TRBD1
v_gene: TRBV5-8

CDR3aa: CASSHRGRTNTGELFF
CDR3nt: TGTGCCAGTAGTCACAGGGGCAGAACGAACACCGGGGAGCTGTTTTTT
j_gene: TRBJ2-2
abundance: -
d_gene: TRBD1
v_gene: TRBV19